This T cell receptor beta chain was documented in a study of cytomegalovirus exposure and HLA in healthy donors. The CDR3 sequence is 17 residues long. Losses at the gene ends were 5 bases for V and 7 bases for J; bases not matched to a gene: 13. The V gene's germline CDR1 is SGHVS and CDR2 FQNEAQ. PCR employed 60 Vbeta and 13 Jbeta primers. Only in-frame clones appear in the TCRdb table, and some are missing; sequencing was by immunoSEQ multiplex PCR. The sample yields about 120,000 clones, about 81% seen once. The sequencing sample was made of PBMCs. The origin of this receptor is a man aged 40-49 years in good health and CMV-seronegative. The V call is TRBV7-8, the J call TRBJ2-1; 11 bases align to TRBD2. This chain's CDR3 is CASSTQSTSGILNEQFF. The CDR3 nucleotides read TGTGCCAGCAGCACACAATCGACTAGCGGGATTCTGAATGAGCAGTTCTTC.